What follows are 19 T cell receptor beta chains derived from one specimen sequenced in a study of CD8 T cells in Susac syndrome. Reverse transcription of roughly 0.5 to 1 ug RNA was performed with random hexamers. MiXCR was run by TCRdb on the immunoSEQ multiplex PCR reads, yielding one entry per CDR3 protein. The sample shows about 150,000 distinct CDR3 sequences, roughly 95% of them seen only once. The specimen sequenced was CD4+ T cells from PBMCs. These receptors all come from a human donor with Susac syndrome.

The chain is built from TRBV29-1 and TRBJ2-3; tentatively, D is TRBD2 (6 bases). V was pared by 3 bases and J by 1 base, with 8 bases between. Germline assignment: CDR1 SQVTM and CDR2 ANQGSEA. CDR3 length equals 13 residues. In DNA, the CDR3 is TGCAGCGTTGACTGGGGGGGCACAGATACGCAGTATTTT. Translating gives CSVDWGGTDTQYF.

This clonotype was found once. The genes are TRBV29-1 and TRBJ2-1; a possible D gene is TRBD1 (7 bases). V lost 8 bases to trimming and J lost 9 bases, with 23 bases between them. This CDR3 region has 14 residues. Germline CDR1 and CDR2: SQVTM and ANQGSEA. The CDR3 sequence: CSITTGGGRGEQFF. CDR3 nucleotides: TGCAGCATTACCACCGGAGGGGGCAGGGGTGAGCAGTTCTTC.

The chain is built from TRBV4-1 and TRBJ2-6, with D possibly TRBD2 on 5 matching bases. The CDR3 is made up of 16 amino acids. The ends were cut back, 1 base at V and 0 bases at J, with 7 bases in the middle. Germline CDR1 is MGHRA and CDR2 is YSYEKL. CDR3 coding DNA: TGCGCCAGCAGCCAAGTCGGGGACTCTGGGGCCAACGTCCTGACTTTC. The encoded protein is CASSQVGDSGANVLTF.

The J gene is TRBJ1-2, the V gene TRBV4-1; D is perhaps TRBD1 (5 bases). With 8 bases removed from V and 3 bases from J, the gap between germline ends came to 16 bases. This CDR3 comprises 14 residues. Germline V gives CDR1 MGHRA, CDR2 YSYEKL. The DNA for the CDR3 is TGCGCCAGCCGACGACCGGGGGGGGACTATGGCTACACCTTC. This gives the protein CASRRPGGDYGYTF.

The chain employs TRBV5-1 and TRBJ2-5; TRBD2 matches at 9 bases. This CDR3 is 16 amino acids long. Per germline, CDR1 SGHRS and CDR2 YFSETQ. Trimming took 1 base from V and 4 from J; bases not matched to a gene: 8. The chain's CDR3 is CASSLKEQAGGETQYF. Written as DNA, the CDR3 is TGCGCCAGCAGCTTGAAAGAACAAGCGGGGGGAGAGACCCAGTACTTC.

V usage is TRBV5-1 and J usage is TRBJ1-2; the D is unclear. V gave up 0 bases and J gave up 2 bases, with 8 bases separating them. CDR1 SGHRS and CDR2 YFSETQ come from the germline V gene. The CDR3 runs to 14 residues. CDR3 bases: TGCGCCAGCAGCTTGGTACCGGGGAACTATGGCTACACCTTC. Residues: CASSLVPGNYGYTF.

The V call is TRBV21-1, the J call TRBJ1-1. TRBV21-1 is a documented pseudogene. The CDR3 loop spans 14 amino acids. This chain's CDR3 is CASSNIRPNTEAFF. The CDR3 DNA reads as TGTGCCAGCAGCAATATCAGACCGAACACTGAAGCTTTCTTT.

The chain is built from TRBV7-6 and TRBJ2-2; TRBD2 matches 8 bases. V gave up 0 bases and J gave up 2 bases; unmatched junction bases: 8. The germline gives CDR1 SGHVS, CDR2 FNYEAQ. CDR3 length equals 18 residues. The CDR3 bases are TGTGCCAGCAGCTTAGCGGGTTTTAGCGGGGTAAACACCGGGGAGCTGTTTTTT. This codes for CASSLAGFSGVNTGELFF.

The V call is TRBV29-1, the J call TRBJ1-3; 7 nucleotides match TRBD1. J gave up 5 bases and V 3 bases, and 1 base lay outside the gene matches. The CDR3 totals 12 residues. Germline-derived CDR1 and CDR2 are SQVTM and ANQGSEA. The chain's CDR3 is CSVEGQRNTIYF. CDR3 nucleotide sequence: TGCAGCGTTGAGGGACAGAGAAACACCATATATTTT.

This clonotype was seen only once. The chain couples TRBV27 to TRBJ2-1; D not resolved. Trimming left V 2 bases short and J 0 bases short, with 14 bases between. CDR1 is MNHEY, CDR2 SMNVEV, per germline (reference sequence). This CDR3 region has 17 residues. In DNA, the CDR3 is TGTGCCAGCAGTTTAGGCCTGACTGCTAGCTCCTACAATGAGCAGTTCTTC. It yields the protein CASSLGLTASSYNEQFF.

The chain employs TRBV19 and TRBJ2-2; D is unresolved. Trimming pared 7 bases from V and 2 bases from J, leaving 11 bases between. This CDR3 has 14 residues. Per the germline V gene, CDR1 is LNHDA and CDR2 is SQIVND (reference sequence). This CDR3 reads CASNPSRNTGELFF. As DNA, the CDR3 is TGTGCCAGTAACCCCTCCCGAAACACCGGGGAGCTGTTTTTT.

V is TRBV7-2 and J is TRBJ2-2; 7 bases match TRBD1. V dropped 5 bases and J dropped 7; count of bases not matched to a gene: 10. CDR1 and CDR2 (germline): SGHTA, FQGNSA. The CDR3 is 15 residues long. The DNA for the CDR3 is TGTGCCAGCAGCCCAATGACAGGGTATCTCGGGGAGCTGTTTTTT. Protein: CASSPMTGYLGELFF.

The gene calls are TRBV11-2 and TRBJ1-6; D gene uncertain. V was clipped by 1 base and J by 5 bases, with 6 bases between them. The CDR3 is 14 residues long. Germline V gene data show CDR1 as SGHAT and CDR2 as FQNNGV. CDR3 nucleotide sequence: TGTGCCAGCAGCTTAGGGTATGATAATTCACCCCTCCACTTT. Translation: CASSLGYDNSPLHF.

The V gene is TRBV12-3 or TRBV12-4, the J gene TRBJ2-3; 10 bases map to TRBD2. The CDR3 runs 14 residues. V shed 6 bases and J 1 base; nucleotides not matched to a gene: 1. CDR3 region: CASRLAGGTDTQYF. CDR3 in DNA: TGTGCCAGCAGGCTAGCGGGGGGCACAGATACGCAGTATTTT.

The rearrangement uses TRBV9 and TRBJ2-5, with D perhaps TRBD2 (6 bases). V dropped 2 bases and J dropped 5 bases, with 19 bases sitting between them. CDR3 size: 16 residues. Germline V gene sequence: CDR1 SGDLS, CDR2 YYNGEE. Here the CDR3 DNA reads TGTGCCAGCAGCGTCCGGCGGGAATTAGCGTACGAGACCCAGTACTTC. This gives the protein CASSVRRELAYETQYF.

CDR3 in DNA: TGTGCCAGCAGTTTATCAGCCCTAGCGGGGGGAAGGGGCACGCAGTATTTT. This sequence encodes CASSLSALAGGRGTQYF. V gene TRBV27 combines with J gene TRBJ2-3; 11 nucleotides align to TRBD2. The trim removed 0 bases at V and 9 bases at J, leaving 11 bases unmatched. Looked up from germline, CDR1 is MNHEY and CDR2 is SMNVEV (reference sequence). This CDR3 has 17 residues.

V and J are TRBV30 and TRBJ1-5; D is unresolved. V was cut by 8 bases and J by 7 bases, with 9 bases left in between. The CDR3 spans 10 residues. Germline CDR1 GTSNPN, CDR2 SVGIG (reference sequence). The chain's CDR3 is CALSHQPQHF. Written as DNA, the CDR3 is TGTGCCCTGTCACACCAGCCCCAGCATTTT.

This clonotype was recorded a few times. This chain links TRBV29-1 with TRBJ2-3; 7 nucleotides agree with TRBD2. The CDR3 sequence is 12 residues long. The V and J ends lost 3 bases and 5 bases, in that order; junction bases with no gene match: 2. The V gene's germline CDR1 is SQVTM and CDR2 ANQGSEA. As DNA, the CDR3 is TGCAGCGTTGAGGGGGGGGGAGATACGCAGTATTTT. Translating it yields CSVEGGGDTQYF.

The chain combines TRBV12-3 or TRBV12-4 with TRBJ1-1; D is possibly TRBD1 (6 bases). This CDR3 contains 13 residues. V was clipped by 2 bases and J by 5 bases, with 9 bases between them. The CDR3 loop is CASSLLGGTEAFF. CDR3 nucleotides: TGTGCCAGCAGTTTATTAGGGGGTACTGAAGCTTTCTTT.